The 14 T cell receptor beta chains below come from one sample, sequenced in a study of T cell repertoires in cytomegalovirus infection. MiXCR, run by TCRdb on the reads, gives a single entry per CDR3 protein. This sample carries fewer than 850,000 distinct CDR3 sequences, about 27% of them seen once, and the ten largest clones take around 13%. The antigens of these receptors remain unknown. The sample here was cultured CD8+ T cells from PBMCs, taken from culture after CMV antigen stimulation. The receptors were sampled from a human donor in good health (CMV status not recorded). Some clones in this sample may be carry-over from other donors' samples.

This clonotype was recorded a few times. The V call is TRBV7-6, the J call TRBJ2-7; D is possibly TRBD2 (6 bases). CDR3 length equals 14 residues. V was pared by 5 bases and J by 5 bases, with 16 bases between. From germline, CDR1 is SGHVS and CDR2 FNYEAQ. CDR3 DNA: TGTGCCAGCAGCGCGGGGCCCTCCGGGCACGAGCAGTACTTC. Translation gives CASSAGPSGHEQYF.

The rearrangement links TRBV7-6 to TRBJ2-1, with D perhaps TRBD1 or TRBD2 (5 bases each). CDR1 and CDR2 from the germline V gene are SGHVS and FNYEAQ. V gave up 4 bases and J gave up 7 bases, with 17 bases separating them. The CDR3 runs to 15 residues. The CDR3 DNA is TGTGCCAGCAGCTGGGGGTGGAGCGCTGGGAATGAGCAGTTCTTC. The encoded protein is CASSWGWSAGNEQFF.

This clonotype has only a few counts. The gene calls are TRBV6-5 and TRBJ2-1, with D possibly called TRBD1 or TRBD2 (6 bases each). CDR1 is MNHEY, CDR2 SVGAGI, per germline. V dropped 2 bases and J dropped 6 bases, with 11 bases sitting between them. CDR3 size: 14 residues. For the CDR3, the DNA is TGTGCCAGCAGTTACAGGGGGGTATTCAATGAGCAGTTCTTC. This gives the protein CASSYRGVFNEQFF.

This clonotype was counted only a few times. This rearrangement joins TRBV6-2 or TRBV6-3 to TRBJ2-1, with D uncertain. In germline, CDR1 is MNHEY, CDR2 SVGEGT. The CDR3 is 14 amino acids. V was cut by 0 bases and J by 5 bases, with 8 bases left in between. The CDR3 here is CASSYSARHNEQFF. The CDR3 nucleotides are TGTGCCAGCAGTTACTCTGCCAGGCACAATGAGCAGTTCTTC.

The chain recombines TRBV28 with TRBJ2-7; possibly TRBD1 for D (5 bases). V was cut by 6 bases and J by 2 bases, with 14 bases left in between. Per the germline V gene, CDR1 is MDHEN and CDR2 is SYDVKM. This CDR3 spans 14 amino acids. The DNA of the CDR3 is TGTGCCAGCAGCACACCAGGGTTGACCTACGAGCAGTACGTC. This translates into CASSTPGLTYEQYV.

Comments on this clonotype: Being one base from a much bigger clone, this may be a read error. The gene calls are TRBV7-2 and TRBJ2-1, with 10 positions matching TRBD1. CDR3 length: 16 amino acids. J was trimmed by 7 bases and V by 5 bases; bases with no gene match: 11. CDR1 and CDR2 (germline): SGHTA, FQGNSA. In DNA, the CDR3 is TGTGCCAGCAGCCCGGGACAGGGGATAGGCATTAATGAGCAGTTCTTC. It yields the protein CASSPGQGIGINEQFF.

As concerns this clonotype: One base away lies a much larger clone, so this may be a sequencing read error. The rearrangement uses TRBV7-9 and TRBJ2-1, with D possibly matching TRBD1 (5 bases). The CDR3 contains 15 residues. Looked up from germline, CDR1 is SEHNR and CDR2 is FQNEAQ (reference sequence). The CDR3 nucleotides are TGTGCCAGCAGCTTATCTCCAGGGTCGTACAATGGGCAGTTCTTC. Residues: CASSLSPGSYNGQFF.

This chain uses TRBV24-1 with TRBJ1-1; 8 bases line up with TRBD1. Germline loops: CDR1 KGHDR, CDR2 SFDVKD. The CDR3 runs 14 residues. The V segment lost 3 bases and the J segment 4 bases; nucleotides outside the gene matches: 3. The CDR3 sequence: CATSDAQGATEAFF. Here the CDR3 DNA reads TGTGCCACCAGTGATGCCCAGGGGGCCACTGAAGCTTTCTTT.

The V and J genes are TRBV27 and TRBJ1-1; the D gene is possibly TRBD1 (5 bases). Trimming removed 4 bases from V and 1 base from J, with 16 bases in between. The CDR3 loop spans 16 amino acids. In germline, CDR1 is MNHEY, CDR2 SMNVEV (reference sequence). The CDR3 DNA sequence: TGTGCCAGCAGTTCAGTTTTCAGGGAAGAGAACACTGAAGCTTTCTTT. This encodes CASSSVFREENTEAFF.

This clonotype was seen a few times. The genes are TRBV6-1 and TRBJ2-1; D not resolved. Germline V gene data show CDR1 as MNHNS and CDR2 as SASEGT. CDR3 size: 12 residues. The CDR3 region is CAVWVSYNEQFF. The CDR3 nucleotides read TGTGCGGTGTGGGTCTCCTACAATGAGCAGTTCTTC.

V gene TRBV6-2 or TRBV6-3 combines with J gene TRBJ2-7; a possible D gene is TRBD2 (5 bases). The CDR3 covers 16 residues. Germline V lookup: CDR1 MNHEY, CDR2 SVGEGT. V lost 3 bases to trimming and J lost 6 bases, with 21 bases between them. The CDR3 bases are TGTGCCAGCAGTTATTCCGACTACGGCGACACGAGCGAGCAGTACGTC. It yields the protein CASSYSDYGDTSEQYV.

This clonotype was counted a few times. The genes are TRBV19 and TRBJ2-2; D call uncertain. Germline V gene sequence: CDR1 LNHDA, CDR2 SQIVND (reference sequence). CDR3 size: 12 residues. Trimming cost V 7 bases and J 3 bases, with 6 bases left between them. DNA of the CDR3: TGTGCCAGTAAAGGTTACACCGGGGAGCTGTTTTTT. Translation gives CASKGYTGELFF.

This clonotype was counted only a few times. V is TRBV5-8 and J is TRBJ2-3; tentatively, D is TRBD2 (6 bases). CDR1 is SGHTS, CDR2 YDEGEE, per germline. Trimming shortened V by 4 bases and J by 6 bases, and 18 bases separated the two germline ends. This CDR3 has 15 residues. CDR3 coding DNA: TGTGCCAGCAGCGTAATATCGGGGGATGCGGATACGCAGTATTTT. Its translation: CASSVISGDADTQYF.

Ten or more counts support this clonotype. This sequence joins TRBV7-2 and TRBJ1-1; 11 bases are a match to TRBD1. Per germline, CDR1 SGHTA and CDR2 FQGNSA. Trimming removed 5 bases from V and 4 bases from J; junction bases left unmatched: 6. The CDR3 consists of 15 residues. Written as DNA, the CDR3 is TGTGCCAGCAGCATTTCCGGGACAGGGGGCACTGAAGCTTTCTTT. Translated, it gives CASSISGTGGTEAFF.